This T cell receptor (beta chain) was sequenced in a study of identical twins. The germline V gene has CDR1 SGHRS and CDR2 YFSETQ. The CDR3 totals 17 residues. The trim removed 0 bases at V and 5 bases at J, leaving 7 bases unmatched. A universal primer site was incorporated via template switching, and the cDNA contained unique molecular identifiers. TCRdb called the 5' RACE reads again in MiXCR, with one record for every CDR3 protein. Of about 530,000 distinct CDR3 sequences detected, more than 20% appear once; the ten largest clones hold approximately 0.49%. Overall study results and limits: With beta out-of-frame sequences, excess sharing by twins was weaker. High-abundance cord blood beta clonotypes had fewer insertions; memory repertoires showed none. Not following the same donors, the study drew its conclusions from cross-sectional statistical analysis.

Notes on this clonotype: No antigen is known for it.

These data were also filed under a second study, of yellow fever vaccine responses in identical twins.

Source material: CD4+ T cells sorted from blood. This chain joins TRBV5-1 and TRBJ2-2; TRBD2 matches 10 bases. The receptor's source is a woman between 18 and 30 years old in good health. In nucleotides, the CDR3 is TGCGCCAGCAGCTTGGAAAGCGGGGGGGCCAGAACCGGGGAGCTGTTTTTT. It translates to CASSLESGGARTGELFF.